This T cell receptor beta chain was identified in a study of graft-versus-host responses after intestinal transplantation. Across the whole study: Multivisceral, liver-intestinal, or isolated intestinal transplants were given to recipients. Induction using anti-thymocyte globulin, followed by tacrolimus and steroids for 2 to 4 years, was given to all recipients. Broader study findings: Declining HvG levels early post-transplant were linked to peak circulating GvH clone levels. Analysis identified GvH clones in recipient marrow, with some appearing first in ileum or blood.

Measured with immunoSEQ multiplex PCR; TCRdb has only the in-frame clones, and not every one. The data contain around 16,000 clones, 79% of them singletons. To note about this clone: Its antigen is unknown.

Investigators treated the graft tissue so that it released intraepithelial and lamina propria lymphocytes. V was trimmed by 1 base and J by 10 bases, leaving 14 bases between them. CDR3 length: 14 amino acids. Germline CDR1 LGHNA, CDR2 YSLEER. This material consisted of ileum tissue, taken 450 to 490 days after intestinal transplant. This receptor was identified in a human patient who received an intestinal transplant, so some T cells may come from the graft donor. V and J are TRBV4-3 and TRBJ2-1; possibly TRBD2 for D (8 bases). CDR3 sequence: CASSQAGRGPEQFF. CDR3 sequence (DNA): TGCGCCAGCAGCCAAGCCGGGAGGGGGCCGGAGCAGTTCTTC.